One and the same sample provided the 9 T cell receptor beta chains below, sequenced in a study of shared clonotypes between healthy human individuals. Using immunoSEQ multiplex PCR, the repertoire was profiled, and TCRdb retains in-frame clones only, with some absent. The profile shows some 2.1 million clones, roughly 96% of them singletons. Sequenced input: naive CD4+ T cells sorted from blood. Subset in this sample: CD45RA+ positively selected. The receptor set was obtained from a man between 18 and 35 years old in good health.

The chain has TRBV28 and TRBJ2-5; a weak D match, TRBD2 (7 bases). Trimming left V 10 bases short and J 5 bases short, with 23 bases between. Germline CDR1 reads MDHEN; CDR2 reads SYDVKM. The CDR3 loop spans 15 amino acids. The CDR3 here is CATTSGWGGLETQYF. CDR3 DNA: TGTGCCACCACCTCCGGGTGGGGGGGCTTGGAGACCCAGTACTTC.

The chain couples TRBV28 to TRBJ2-3; 7 positions agree with TRBD2. The CDR3 contains 13 residues. With 2 bases clipped from V and 6 bases from J, the junction kept 2 bases outside the gene matches. The germline V gene has CDR1 MDHEN and CDR2 SYDVKM. The CDR3 DNA is TGTGCCAGCAGTTTAAGCGGGGTGGATACGCAGTATTTT. This translates into CASSLSGVDTQYF.

This clone appeared once. This same CDR3 is encoded by further DNA sequences in the sample. V gene TRBV7-9 combines with J gene TRBJ2-1; D is undetermined. The germline CDR1 and CDR2 sequences are SEHNR and FQNEAQ (reference sequence). V was cut by 0 bases and J by 7 bases, with 7 bases left in between. The CDR3 contains 13 residues. As DNA, the CDR3 is TGTGCCAGCAGCTTAGCCGGGTCTAATGAGCAGTTCTTC. Protein product: CASSLAGSNEQFF.

As concerns this clone: Just one base apart from a much larger clone, this may be a read error. Given the absence of the conserved phenylalanine or tryptophan at the CDR3 end, a read error is likely. J is TRBJ1-2 and V is TRBV4-1, with unresolved D. V lost 0 bases and J 4 bases, leaving 9 bases between the germline ends. From germline, CDR1 is MGHRA and CDR2 YSYEKL. The CDR3 loop spans 14 amino acids. CDR3 residues: CASSQEERFYGYTL. The DNA for the CDR3 is TGCGCCAGCAGCCAAGAGGAGCGTTTCTATGGCTACACCCTC.

V gene TRBV6-5 combines with J gene TRBJ1-2; D is unresolved. The CDR3 loop spans 13 amino acids. V lost 2 bases and J 7 bases, leaving 11 bases between the germline ends. Per the germline V gene, CDR1 is MNHEY and CDR2 is SVGAGI. The CDR3: CASSYGPGSGYTF. DNA for the CDR3: TGTGCCAGCAGTTACGGTCCGGGATCTGGCTACACCTTC.

The chain has TRBV2 and TRBJ1-4; D call uncertain. The ends were cut back, 0 bases at V and 4 bases at J, with 9 bases in the middle. The V gene's germline CDR1 is SNHLY and CDR2 FYNNEI. The length of the CDR3 is 15 residues. The CDR3 DNA sequence: TGTGCCAGCAGTGAAGCAGAGTGGGTTAATGAAAAACTGTTTTTT. It yields the protein CASSEAEWVNEKLFF.

This clone was seen once. The rearrangement links TRBV19 to TRBJ1-4, with D uncertain. Germline lookup yields CDR1 LNHDA and CDR2 SQIVND (reference sequence). Trimming took 7 bases from V and 8 from J, leaving 14 bases between them. The CDR3 runs 13 residues. CDR3 nucleotide sequence: TGTGCCAGTATAGCCCGGAACGGGGAAAAACTGTTTTTT. It specifies CASIARNGEKLFF.

V is TRBV27 and J is TRBJ2-7; TRBD2 agrees at 7 bases. The V gene's germline CDR1 is MNHEY and CDR2 SMNVEV (reference sequence). The CDR3 spans 12 residues. Germline trimming cut 8 bases from V and 6 bases from J; bases unmatched to any gene: 7. This CDR3 reads CASGRTRGEQYF. The CDR3 nucleotides read TGTGCCAGCGGGAGGACTAGGGGCGAGCAGTACTTC.

This sequence joins TRBV19 and TRBJ2-3, with 10 bases identical to TRBD2. The CDR3 extends over 14 amino acids. The ends lost 9 bases at V and 1 base at J; junction bases unmatched: 4. Per the germline V gene, CDR1 is LNHDA and CDR2 is SQIVND (reference sequence). The CDR3 loop is CASNLAGGTDTQYF. In DNA form, the CDR3 reads TGTGCCAGCAACCTAGCGGGAGGCACAGATACGCAGTATTTT.